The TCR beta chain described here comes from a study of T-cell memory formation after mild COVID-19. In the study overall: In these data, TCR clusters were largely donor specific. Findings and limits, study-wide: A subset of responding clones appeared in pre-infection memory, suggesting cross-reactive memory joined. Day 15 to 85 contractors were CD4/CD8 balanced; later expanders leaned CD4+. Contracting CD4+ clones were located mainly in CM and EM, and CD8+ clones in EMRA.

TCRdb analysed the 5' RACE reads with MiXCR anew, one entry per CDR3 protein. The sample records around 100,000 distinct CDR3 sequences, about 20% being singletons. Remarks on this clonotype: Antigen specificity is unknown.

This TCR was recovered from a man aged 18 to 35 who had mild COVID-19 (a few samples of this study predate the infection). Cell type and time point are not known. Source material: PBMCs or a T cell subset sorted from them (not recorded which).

The CDR3 region is CASSPRDRGGAQYF. In DNA, the CDR3 is TGCGCCAGCAGCCCCCGGGACAGGGGTGGCGCGCAGTACTTC. The rearrangement joins TRBV4-1 to TRBJ2-7; 10 bases line up with TRBD1. The CDR3 totals 14 residues. V was clipped by 4 bases and J by 9 bases; unmatched bases: 9. Germline V CDR1 and CDR2: MGHRA, YSYEKL.